Shown below are 8 T cell receptor beta chains from a single sample sequenced in a study of shared clonotypes between healthy human individuals. The table came from immunoSEQ multiplex PCR; TCRdb's copy has only in-frame clones and leaves some out. Here the sample spans about 700,000 clones, approximately 79% being singletons. Sequencing used memory CD4+ T cells sorted from blood. Sample subset: CD45RA-negative fraction. The receptors originated from a woman aged 30 to 39 in good health.

The chain links TRBV19 to TRBJ2-3; no clear D gene. The CDR3 spans 14 residues. The ends were cut back, 5 bases at V and 7 bases at J, with 16 bases in the middle. From germline, CDR1 is LNHDA and CDR2 SQIVND (reference sequence). In nucleotides, the CDR3 is TGTGCCAGTAGTGCTCCGTCCGGTAGCAATACGCAGTATTTT. Protein product: CASSAPSGSNTQYF.

This clone was seen ten or more times. This chain connects TRBV6-5 to TRBJ1-3; D unresolved. Between the trimmed V and J ends, which lost 8 bases and 0 bases, there was a span of 11 bases. The CDR3 extends over 14 amino acids. The germline V gene has CDR1 MNHEY and CDR2 SVGAGI. The DNA of the CDR3 is TGTGCCAGCCGACGGTCTATCTCTGGAAACACCATATATTTT. Protein product: CASRRSISGNTIYF.

The genes are TRBV7-7 and TRBJ1-1; TRBD1 might be the D (6 bases). CDR1 and CDR2 (germline): SSHAT, FNYEAQ (reference sequence). The CDR3 has 15 residues. With 5 bases removed from V and 1 base from J, the gap between germline ends came to 14 bases. The CDR3 loop is CASSPISGENTEAFF. The CDR3 nucleotides read TGTGCCAGCAGCCCCATTTCAGGGGAGAACACTGAAGCTTTCTTT.

J is TRBJ2-5 and V is TRBV19; TRBD2 matches 12 bases. This CDR3 is built from 15 residues. Trimming took 5 bases from V and 2 from J; bases not matched to a gene: 3. CDR1 is LNHDA and CDR2 is SQIVND in the germline V gene (reference sequence). CDR3 amino acids: CASSAGLAGQETQYF. The CDR3 DNA reads as TGTGCCAGTAGTGCCGGACTAGCGGGACAAGAGACCCAGTACTTC.

The CDR3 coding sequence is TGTGCCAGCAGAGGCGGCGGTAGGGTTGAGCAGTTCTTC. As protein: CASRGGGRVEQFF. The chain is built from TRBV6-5 and TRBJ2-1; D is unresolved. V was trimmed by 6 bases and J by 9 bases, leaving 15 bases between them. This CDR3 contains 13 residues. Germline-derived CDR1 and CDR2 are MNHEY and SVGAGI.

Concerning this clone itself: Other DNA sequences of this sample code for an identical CDR3. This chain links TRBV15 with TRBJ2-1; D ambiguous. The germline V and J ends were trimmed by 0 bases and 4 bases, with 10 bases remaining between them. The CDR3 has 15 amino acids. Germline V gene sequence: CDR1 LNHNV, CDR2 YYDKDF (reference sequence). The CDR3 here is CATSREVGSYNEQFF. In DNA, the CDR3 is TGTGCCACCAGCAGAGAGGTGGGCTCTTACAATGAGCAGTTCTTC.

The count of this clone is one. CDR3 in amino acids: CASGGQGGGTEAFF. As DNA, the CDR3 is TGTGCCAGTGGGGGGCAGGGAGGAGGGACTGAAGCTTTCTTT. The rearrangement joins TRBV11-2 to TRBJ1-1, with D possibly TRBD1 on 6 matching bases. The CDR3 runs 14 residues. Deletions cut 9 bases from V and 5 bases from J, with 19 bases between. Per the germline V gene, CDR1 is SGHAT and CDR2 is FQNNGV.

The chain couples TRBV2 to TRBJ1-4; 7 bases are a match to TRBD1. CDR1 and CDR2 (germline): SNHLY, FYNNEI. The trim removed 11 bases at V and 4 bases at J, leaving 10 bases unmatched. This CDR3 region has 14 residues. DNA of the CDR3: TGTGCCGCCCGGGGCGGGACAGATAATGAAAAACTGTTTTTT. Amino acids: CAARGGTDNEKLFF.